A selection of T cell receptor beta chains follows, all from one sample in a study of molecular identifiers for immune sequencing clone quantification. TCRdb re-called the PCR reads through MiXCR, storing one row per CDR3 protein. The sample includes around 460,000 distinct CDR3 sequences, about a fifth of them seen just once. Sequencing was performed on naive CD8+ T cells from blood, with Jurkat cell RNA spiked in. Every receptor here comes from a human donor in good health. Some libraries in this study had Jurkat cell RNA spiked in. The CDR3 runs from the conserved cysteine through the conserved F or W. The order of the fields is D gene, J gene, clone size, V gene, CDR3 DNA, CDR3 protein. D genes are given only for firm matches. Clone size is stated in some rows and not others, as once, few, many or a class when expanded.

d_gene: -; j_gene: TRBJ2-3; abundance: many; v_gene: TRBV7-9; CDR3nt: TGTGCCAGCAGCTTAGCGGGAGACAACCGCGACACAGATACGCAGTATTTT; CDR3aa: CASSLAGDNRDTDTQYF
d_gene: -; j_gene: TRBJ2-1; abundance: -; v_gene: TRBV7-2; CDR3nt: TGTGCCAGCAGCTTATGGCCACTAGACGCCTACAATGAGCAGTTCTTC; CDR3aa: CASSLWPLDAYNEQFF
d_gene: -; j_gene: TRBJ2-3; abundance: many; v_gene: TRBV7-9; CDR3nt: TGTGCCAGCAGCTTAGTGCAGGGTACCACAGATACGCAGTATTTT; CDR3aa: CASSLVQGTTDTQYF
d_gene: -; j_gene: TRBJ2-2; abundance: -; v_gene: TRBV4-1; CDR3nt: TGCGCCAGCAGGGGGACCCGGAACACCGGGGAGCTGTTTTTT; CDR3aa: CASRGTRNTGELFF
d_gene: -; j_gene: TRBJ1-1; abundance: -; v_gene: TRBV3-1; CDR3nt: TGTGCCAGCAGCCAAGCTTTGGGGATTAACACTGAAGCTTTCTTT; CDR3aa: CASSQALGINTEAFF
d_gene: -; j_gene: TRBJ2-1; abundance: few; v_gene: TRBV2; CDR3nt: TGTGCCAGCAGTTCGACTGACAGAATTAAGCAGTTCTTC; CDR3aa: CASSSTDRIKQFF
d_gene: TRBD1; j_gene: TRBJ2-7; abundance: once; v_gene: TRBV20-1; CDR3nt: TGCAGTGCTAGAGATCGAGAAGAGGCAGGGGGTGTTCCCTACGAGCAGTACTTC; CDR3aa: CSARDREEAGGVPYEQYF
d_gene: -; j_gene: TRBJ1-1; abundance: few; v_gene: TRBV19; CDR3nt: TGTGCCAGTAGTATAAGTTTGGGTTTGGACACTGAAGCTTTCTTT; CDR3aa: CASSISLGLDTEAFF
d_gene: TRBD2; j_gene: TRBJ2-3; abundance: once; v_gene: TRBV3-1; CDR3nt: TGTGCCAGCAGCCAAGTTTCGACTAGCGCTGACACAGATACGCAGTATTTT; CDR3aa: CASSQVSTSADTDTQYF
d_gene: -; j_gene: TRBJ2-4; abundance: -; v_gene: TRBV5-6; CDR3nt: TGTGCCAGCAGCTTGCGGGGACCCAAAAACGTTCAGTACTTC; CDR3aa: CASSLRGPKNVQYF
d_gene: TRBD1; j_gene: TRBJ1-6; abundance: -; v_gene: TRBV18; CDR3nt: TGTGCCAGCTCTCCACAGGGGTCCGATCCTAATTCACCCCTCCACTTT; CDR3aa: CASSPQGSDPNSPLHF
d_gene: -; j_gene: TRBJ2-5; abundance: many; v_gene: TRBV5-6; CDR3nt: TGTGCCAGCAGCATTGGTTGGGGGTTGGAGACCCAGTACTTC; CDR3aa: CASSIGWGLETQYF
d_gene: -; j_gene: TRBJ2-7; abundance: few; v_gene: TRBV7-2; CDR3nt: TGTGCCAGCAGCTTAGAGGGGGAACAGTTCTACGAGCAGTACTTC; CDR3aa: CASSLEGEQFYEQYF
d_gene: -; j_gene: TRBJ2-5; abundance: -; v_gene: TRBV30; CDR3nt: TGTGCCTGGAGTGTATTGCCGGAAGAGACCCAGTACTTC; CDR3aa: CAWSVLPEETQYF
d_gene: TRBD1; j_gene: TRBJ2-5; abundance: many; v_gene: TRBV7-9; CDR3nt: TGTGCCAGCAGCCGTCCCGGGACAGGGGACGGCCGGATGTTAGAGACCCAGTACTTC; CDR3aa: CASSRPGTGDGRMLETQYF
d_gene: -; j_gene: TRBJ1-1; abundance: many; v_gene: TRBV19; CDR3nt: TGTGCCAGCGAAGGCCGACTTTCTGAAGCTTTCTTT; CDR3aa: CASEGRLSEAFF
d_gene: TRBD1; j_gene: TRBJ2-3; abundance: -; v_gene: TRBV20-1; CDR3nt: TGCAGTGCTAGTGCGACAGGGCTTCGAGATACGCAGTATTTT; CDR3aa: CSASATGLRDTQYF
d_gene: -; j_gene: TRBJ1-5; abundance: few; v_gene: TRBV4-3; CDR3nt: TGCGCCAGCAGCCAAGATTGGGACGACGTTGAACCCCAGCATTTT; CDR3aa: CASSQDWDDVEPQHF
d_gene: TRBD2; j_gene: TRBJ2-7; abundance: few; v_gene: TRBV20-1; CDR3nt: TGCAGTGCGAGACTAGCGGAGAGCTCCTACGAGCAGTACTTC; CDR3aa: CSARLAESSYEQYF
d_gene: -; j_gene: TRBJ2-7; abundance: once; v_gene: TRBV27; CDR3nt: TGTGCCAGCAGTGCCCGGGACACGAGCTACGAGCGGTACTTC; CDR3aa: CASSARDTSYERYF
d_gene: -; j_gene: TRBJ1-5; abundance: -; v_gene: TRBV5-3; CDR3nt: TGTGCCAGCAGCTTGGGGTGGGGTGCGGGCAATCAGCCCCAGCATTTT; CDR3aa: CASSLGWGAGNQPQHF
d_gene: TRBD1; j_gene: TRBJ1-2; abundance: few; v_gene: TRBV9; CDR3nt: TGTGCCAGCAGCACACGACAGGGTGCCAATGGCTACACCTTC; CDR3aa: CASSTRQGANGYTF
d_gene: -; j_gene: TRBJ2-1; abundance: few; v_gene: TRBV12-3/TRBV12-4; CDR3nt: TGTGCCAGTGGACCGCCGCCAACTGGCAATGAGCAGTTCTTC; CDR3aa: CASGPPPTGNEQFF
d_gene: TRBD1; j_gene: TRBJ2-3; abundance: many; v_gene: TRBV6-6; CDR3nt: TGTGCCAGCAGGCGGACAGGGCCTACTAGCACAGATACGCAGTATTTT; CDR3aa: CASRRTGPTSTDTQYF
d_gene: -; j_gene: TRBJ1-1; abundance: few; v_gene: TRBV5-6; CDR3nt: TGTGCCAGCAACAGCGGCCTGAACACTGAAGCTTTCTTT; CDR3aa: CASNSGLNTEAFF
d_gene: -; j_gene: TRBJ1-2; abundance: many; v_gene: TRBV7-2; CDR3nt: TGTGCCAGCAGCTTCATAACAAACTATGGCTACACCTTC; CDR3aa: CASSFITNYGYTF
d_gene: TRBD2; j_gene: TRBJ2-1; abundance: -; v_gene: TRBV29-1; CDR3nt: TGCAGCGTTGAAGTGCGGGAGCTAAATGAGCAGTTCTTC; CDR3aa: CSVEVRELNEQFF
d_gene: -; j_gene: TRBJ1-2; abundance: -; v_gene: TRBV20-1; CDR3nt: TGCAGTGCTAGCGCCGGACCCTATGGCTACACCTTC; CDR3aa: CSASAGPYGYTF
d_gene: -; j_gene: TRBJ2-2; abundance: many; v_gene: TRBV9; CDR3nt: TGTGCCAGCAGCGTAGTTGGGGGAGAAGCCGGGGAGCTGTTTTTT; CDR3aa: CASSVVGGEAGELFF
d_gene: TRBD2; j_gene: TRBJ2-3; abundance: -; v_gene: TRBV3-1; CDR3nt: TGTGCCAGCAGCCCCGGACTAGCGGTGATCACAGATACGCAGTATTTT; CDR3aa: CASSPGLAVITDTQYF
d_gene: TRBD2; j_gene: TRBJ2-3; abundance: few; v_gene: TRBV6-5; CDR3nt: TGTGCCAGCAGTCCCCCGGGACTAGCCTCCTGGGATACGCAGTATTTT; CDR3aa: CASSPPGLASWDTQYF
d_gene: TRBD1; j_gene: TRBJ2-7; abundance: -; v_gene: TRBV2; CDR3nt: TGTGCCAGCAGTGAGGTCCCGGGACAGCTAAGTTTTACCTACGAGCAGTACTTC; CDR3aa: CASSEVPGQLSFTYEQYF
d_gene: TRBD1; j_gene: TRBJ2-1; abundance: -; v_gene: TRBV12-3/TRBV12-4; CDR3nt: TGTGCCAGCAGTTTGGGGACAGGACACTACAATGAGCAGTTCTTC; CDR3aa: CASSLGTGHYNEQFF
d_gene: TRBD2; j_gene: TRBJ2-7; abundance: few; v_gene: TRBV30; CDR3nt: TGTGCCTGGAGTCAGGTAGCGGGGGCTAGGGAGCAGTACTTC; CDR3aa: CAWSQVAGAREQYF
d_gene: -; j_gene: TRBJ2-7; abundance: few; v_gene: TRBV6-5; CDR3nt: TGTGCCAGCAGTTACTCGATTGACCCTCGGGAGCAGTACTTC; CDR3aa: CASSYSIDPREQYF
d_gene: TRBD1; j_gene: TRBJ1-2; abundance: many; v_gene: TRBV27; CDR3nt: TGTGCCAGCAGTATGGGACAGGCAAATGGCTACACCTTC; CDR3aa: CASSMGQANGYTF
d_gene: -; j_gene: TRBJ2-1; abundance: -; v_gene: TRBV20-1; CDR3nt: TGCAGTGCTAGAGGCCTAATCTCCTACAATGAGCAGTTCTTC; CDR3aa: CSARGLISYNEQFF
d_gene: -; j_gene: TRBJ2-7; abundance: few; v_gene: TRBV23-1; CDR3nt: TGCGCCAGCAGTCGTAACGAAGGGGCGCGGGAGCAGTACTTC; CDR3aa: CASSRNEGAREQYF
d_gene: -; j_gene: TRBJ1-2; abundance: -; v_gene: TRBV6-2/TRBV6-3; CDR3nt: TGTGCCAGCAGATACGGAGGGGGCTATGGCTACACCTTC; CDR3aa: CASRYGGGYGYTF
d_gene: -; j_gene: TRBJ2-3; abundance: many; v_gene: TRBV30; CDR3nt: TGTGCCTGGAGTTTTGGGGCAGATACGCAGTATTTT; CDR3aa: CAWSFGADTQYF
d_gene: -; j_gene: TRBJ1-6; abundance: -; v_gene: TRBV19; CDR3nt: TGTGCCAGTAGTGACCTGACAGGTCGAATACCCCTCCACTTT; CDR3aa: CASSDLTGRIPLHF
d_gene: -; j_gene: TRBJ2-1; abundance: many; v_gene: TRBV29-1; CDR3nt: TGCAGCGTTCGAGGAGGGGGTATTGGTGAGCAGTTCTTC; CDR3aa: CSVRGGGIGEQFF
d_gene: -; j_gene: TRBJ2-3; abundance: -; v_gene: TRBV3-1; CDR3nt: TGTGCCAGCAGCCAAGCAGGCGGCGGGATCACAGATACGCAGTATTTT; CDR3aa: CASSQAGGGITDTQYF